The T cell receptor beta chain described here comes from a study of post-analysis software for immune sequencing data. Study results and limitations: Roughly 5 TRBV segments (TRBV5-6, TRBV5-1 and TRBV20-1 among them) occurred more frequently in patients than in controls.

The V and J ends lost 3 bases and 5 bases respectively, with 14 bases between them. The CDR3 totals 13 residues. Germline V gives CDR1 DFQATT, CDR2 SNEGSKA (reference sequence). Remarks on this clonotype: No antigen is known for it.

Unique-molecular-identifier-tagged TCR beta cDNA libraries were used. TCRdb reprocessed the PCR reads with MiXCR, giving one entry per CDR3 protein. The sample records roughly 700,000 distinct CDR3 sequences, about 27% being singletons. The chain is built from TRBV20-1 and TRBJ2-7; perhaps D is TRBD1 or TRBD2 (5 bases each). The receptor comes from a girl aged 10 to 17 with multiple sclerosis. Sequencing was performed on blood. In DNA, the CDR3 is TGCAGTGCTAGGCTAGCCGGGACCAACGAGCAGTACTTC. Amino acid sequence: CSARLAGTNEQYF.